This TCR beta chain was identified during a study of blood T cell repertoires in COVID-19. About the research overall: The study drew acute and convalescent COVID-19 samples from the United States, Italy and Spain.

TCRdb keeps only in-frame clones here, not all; method: immunoSEQ multiplex PCR. Of hundreds of thousands of clones in the sample, approximately 85% were seen once. V dropped 5 bases and J dropped 5; count of bases not matched to a gene: 4. CDR3 length: 14 residues. CDR1 MNHNY and CDR2 SVGAGI come from the germline V gene (reference sequence). Sample: PBMCs or T cells enriched from blood (not recorded which). This TCR came from a woman in her 50s with acute COVID-19. The V and J genes are TRBV6-6 and TRBJ1-4; 8 nucleotides align to TRBD1. The CDR3 DNA follows: TGTGCCAGCAGTAAGGGACAGGCGAATGAAAAACTGTTTTTT. This sequence encodes CASSKGQANEKLFF.